This T cell receptor beta chain was documented in a study of shared clonotypes between healthy human individuals. On the study more broadly: Three plates were used per donor for CD4 naive, three for CD4 memory, two for CD8 naive and one for CD8 memory. Points from the study as a whole: Sequencing depth was a factor that was expected to affect clonotype sharing among donors. A reduction in generation probabilities was seen for non-shared clonotypes relative to those shared by all four donors.

As regards this clone: Its antigen is undetermined.

The ends were cut back, 10 bases at V and 2 bases at J, with 16 bases in the middle. The CDR3 is 14 amino acids. Germline V lookup: CDR1 SGHTA, CDR2 FQGNSA. Cells designated naive CD8 were CD45RO-negative and were positively selected for CCR7, with terminally differentiated effector memory CD45RA+ cells excluded. Using immunoSEQ multiplex PCR, the repertoire was profiled, and TCRdb retains in-frame clones only, with some absent. The data contain around 2,000,000 clones, roughly 95% of them singletons. This chain links TRBV7-2 with TRBJ2-3; D uncertain. The sequencing sample was made of naive CD8+ T cells sorted from blood. This clonotype was sampled from a man between 18 and 29 years old in good health. The CDR3 DNA reads as TGTGCCACCCAAACGTCGGTGAACACAGATACGCAGTATTTT. The encoded protein is CATQTSVNTDTQYF.